This TCR beta chain is from a study of regulatory T cells in long-lasting Graves disease (TCRdb year 2021). In the study overall: Persistent Graves' disease was defined as antithyroid drug treatment for over 5 years with persistently positive TSH receptor autoantibodies. TCR sequencing covered around 13 persistent and 20 or so newly diagnosed Graves' disease patients, some 35 samples in total. The study was conducted in China and was registered as a clinical trial. On average, persistent Graves' disease patients in the clinical cohort had been on antithyroid drugs for approximately ten years. Patients with persistent Graves' disease were compared with patients with newly diagnosed Graves' disease using TCR sequencing and RNA sequencing of peripheral blood.

The library was built by means of multiplex PCR. Reads for this sample came from an Illumina HiSeq 4000. iRepertoire HTBI primers and Arm-PCR amplification of CDR3 regions were used to construct TCR beta libraries. Gel purification was performed on PCR products prior to sequencing. The original pipeline was this. A total of fewer than 70 TRBV and approximately 15 TRBJ segments were identified across samples and were used for gene usage analysis of CDR3 amino acid clonotypes. COPE and FqMerger were used to merge the filtered high-quality paired reads into contigs. BLAST was used to align contigs to IMGT TRBV, TRBD and TRBJ reference genes, with CDR3 defined following IMGT. Clonotypes above 0.1% frequency were classified as highly expanded clones. Shannon entropy served as the measure of repertoire diversity, while the Gini coefficient captured V-J evenness. Clonotypes shared by more than one individual were considered public. TCRdb trimmed public reads at Q25 via fastp, called clones via MiXCR and kept in-frame beta chains. Each entry is one CDR3 protein sequence, shown with its most common DNA and genes. Clone size and V and J calls follow TCRdb, not the original study. The sample data list around 510,000 distinct CDR3 sequences, and roughly 20% of these were observed just once. Of the sample, 7.8% is held by the ten largest clones.

This clonotype has just a few counts. Its antigen remains unidentified. No clone much larger than this one lies a single base away; base qualities are absent. The time point label here, explained by the study, means: persistent/refractory GD, antithyroid drugs over 5 years with positive TRAb. For both TCR sequencing and RNA sequencing, RNA was extracted from PBMCs in TRIzol. The diagnosis of Graves' disease followed American Thyroid Association guidelines. The patients came from an endocrinology department in Xi'an, China. From each patient, around 9.3 milliliters of peripheral blood was collected into an EDTA anticoagulant tube. Ficoll Paque Plus density gradient separation was used to isolate PBMCs, and no additional T cell sorting was done. RNA quality was checked with an Agilent 2100 Bioanalyzer and agarose gel, and concentration with a NanoDrop 2000. The full study reports these points: Because the primary lesion, thyroid tissue, could not be accessed, the study looked at peripheral blood alone. Lower TCR Shannon entropy and fewer highly expanded clones were observed in persistent Graves' disease patients than in newly diagnosed patients, which suggested clonal expansion. The authors noted that the small sample size was a limitation that may lower accuracy. Persistent patients shared more public clonotypes among themselves (2,741) than newly diagnosed patients did (approximately 900). Sequencing and analysis were limited to the TCR beta chain. Preferential use of TRBV28, TRBJ1-2 and TRBJ2-5 was observed in persistent disease, whereas TRBV20-1 and TRBJ2-1 were favored in newly diagnosed disease.

The germline V gene (reference sequence) gives CDR1 as LGHDT and CDR2 as YNNKEL. From the cysteine through the phenylalanine, the CDR3 covers 15 amino acids. Only the CDR3 DNA stays, 45 bases, in frame from base 1. V lost 1 base and J lost 2 bases; the stretch between them is 9 bases long. The receptor comes from a female donor with Graves disease. The sample was peripheral blood mononuclear cells (PBMCs), taken when the disease was refractory, from a patient treated with antithyroid drugs. The V and J segments used are TRBV3-1 and TRBJ1-3; TRBD1 is a possible D gene, resting on 5 matching bases. The CDR3 loop reads CASSQALGAGNTIYF. Read as DNA, the sequence is TGTGCCAGCAGCCAAGCTTTAGGGGCTGGAAACACCATATATTTT.